The text below deals with one T cell receptor (beta chain). Its matching antigen is unknown. Germline CDR1 is MNHEY and CDR2 is SMNVEV (reference sequence). V dropped 6 bases and J dropped 2; count of bases not matched to a gene: 4. This CDR3 contains 15 residues. A primer matching the constant region was used to make TCR beta cDNA from 500 to 650 ng of total RNA. TCR beta libraries came from three nested multiplex PCR rounds using slightly modified ARM-PCR. Primers for the first two PCR rounds were TRBV1-TRBV30 forward primers and a C-beta reverse primer (approximately 10 cycles per round). TCRdb itself ran the multiplex PCR reads through MiXCR, one entry per CDR3 protein. The table lists about 50,000 distinct CDR3 sequences, around 77% of them singletons. The data were obtained in a study of tumor-infiltrating lymphocytes in primary liver carcinoma. Whole-study findings and limits: Tumors had a top-250-clone fraction that was significantly higher than blood (p = 0.039). Researchers found tumor-adjacent and tumor-blood pairs overlapped less than tumor region pairs.

Co-extracted RNA and DNA came from 20-30 mg of unsorted bulk tissue. Chronic HBV infection, untreated so far, was present in the patients. Each tumor had five separate regions sampled. The V call is TRBV27, the J call TRBJ2-3, with 11 bases matching TRBD2. The clonotype originates from a man aged 35-49 years with primary liver carcinoma and hepatitis B virus infection. The sample taken for sequencing was liver tumor tissue from sampling region 5. Subset meaning: tumor region T5, tumor centre. As DNA, the CDR3 is TGTGCCAGCAGGGCTAGCGGGAGGATCACAGATACGCAGTATTTT. This encodes CASRASGRITDTQYF.